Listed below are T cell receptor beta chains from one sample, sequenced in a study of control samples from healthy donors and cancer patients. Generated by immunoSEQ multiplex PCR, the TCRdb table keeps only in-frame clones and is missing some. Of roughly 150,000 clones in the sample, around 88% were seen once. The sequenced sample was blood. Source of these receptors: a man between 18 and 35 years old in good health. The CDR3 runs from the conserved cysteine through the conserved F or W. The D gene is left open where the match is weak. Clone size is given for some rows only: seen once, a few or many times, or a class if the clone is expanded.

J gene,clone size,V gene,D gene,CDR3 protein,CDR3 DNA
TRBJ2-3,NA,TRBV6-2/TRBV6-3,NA,CASSYGGPDTQYF,TGTGCCAGCAGTTATGGCGGGCCAGATACGCAGTATTTT
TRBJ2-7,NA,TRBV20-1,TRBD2,CSASSGNSYEQYF,TGCAGTGCTAGTAGCGGGAATTCCTACGAGCAGTACTTC
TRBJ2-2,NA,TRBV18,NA,CASSLALNTGELFF,TGTGCCAGCTCACTTGCACTGAACACCGGGGAGCTGTTTTTT
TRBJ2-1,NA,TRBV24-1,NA,CATSDGQRGSHNEQFF,TGTGCCACCAGTGATGGGCAAAGGGGTTCACACAATGAGCAGTTCTTC
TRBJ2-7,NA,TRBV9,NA,CASSKELEREQYF,TGTGCCAGCAGTAAGGAATTGGAACGCGAGCAGTACTTC
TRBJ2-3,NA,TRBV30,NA,CAWIEDPGSTDTQYF,TGTGCCTGGATTGAGGATCCGGGGTCCACAGATACGCAGTATTTT
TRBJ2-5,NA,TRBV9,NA,CASSVGVQETQYF,TGTGCCAGCAGCGTAGGCGTACAGGAGACCCAGTACTTC
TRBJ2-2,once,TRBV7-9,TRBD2,CASSRPGLAAAGELFF,TGTGCCAGCAGCCGCCCGGGACTAGCGGCGGCCGGGGAGCTGTTTTTT
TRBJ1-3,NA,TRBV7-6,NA,CASSFRQEGTGNTIYF,TGTGCCAGCAGCTTTCGACAGGAGGGAACTGGAAACACCATATATTTT
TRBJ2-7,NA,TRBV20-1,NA,CSAQTGSEQYF,TGCAGTGCCCAAACGGGGTCCGAGCAGTACTTC
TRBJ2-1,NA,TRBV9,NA,CASSTSSSYNEQFF,TGTGCCAGCAGCACTTCAAGCTCCTACAATGAGCAGTTCTTC
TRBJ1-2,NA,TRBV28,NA,CASSLQGNYGYTF,TGTGCCAGCAGTTTACAGGGTAACTATGGCTACACCTTC
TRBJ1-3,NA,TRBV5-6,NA,CASSPGPISGNTIYF,TGTGCCAGCAGCCCAGGACCGATCTCTGGAAACACCATATATTTT
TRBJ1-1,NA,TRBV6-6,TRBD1,CASSLDRGTEAFF,TGTGCCAGCAGCCTGGACAGGGGGACTGAAGCTTTCTTT
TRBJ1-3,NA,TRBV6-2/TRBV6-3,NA,CASSYGRASSGNTIYF,TGTGCCAGCAGTTACGGCCGGGCGAGCTCTGGAAACACCATATATTTT
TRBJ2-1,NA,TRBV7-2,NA,CASSLYTAPPKNNEQFF,TGTGCCAGCAGCTTATATACAGCGCCTCCGAAAAACAATGAGCAGTTCTTC
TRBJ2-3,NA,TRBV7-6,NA,CASSLFGRPRPSFDTQYF,TGTGCCAGCAGCTTATTCGGGCGGCCCAGGCCTAGCTTCGATACGCAGTATTTT
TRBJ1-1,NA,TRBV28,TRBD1,CASSLETGRAEAFF,TGTGCCAGCAGTTTAGAGACAGGGAGGGCTGAAGCTTTCTTT
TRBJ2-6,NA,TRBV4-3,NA,CASSHGAGANVLTF,TGCGCCAGCAGCCACGGGGCTGGGGCCAACGTCCTGACTTTC
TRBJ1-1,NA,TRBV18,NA,CASSQMDSGNTEAFF,TGTGCCAGCTCCCAGATGGACAGCGGGAACACTGAAGCTTTCTTT
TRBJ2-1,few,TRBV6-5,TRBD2,CASRASGGYSEQFF,TGTGCCAGCAGAGCTAGCGGGGGGTACAGTGAGCAGTTCTTC
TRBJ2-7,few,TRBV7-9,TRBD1,CASSILTGSQDEQYF,TGTGCCAGCAGCATCTTGACAGGGTCCCAGGACGAGCAGTACTTC
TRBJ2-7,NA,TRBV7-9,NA,CASSSDSSYEQYF,TGTGCCAGCAGCTCGGACAGTTCCTACGAGCAGTACTTC
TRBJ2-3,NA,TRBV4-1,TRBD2,CASSLGLAAGEDTQYF,TGCGCCAGCAGCCTCGGACTAGCAGCCGGGGAGGATACGCAGTATTTT
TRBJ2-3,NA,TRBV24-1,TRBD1,CATSALDRGGTDTQYF,TGTGCCACCAGTGCCCTGGACAGGGGGGGCACAGATACGCAGTATTTT
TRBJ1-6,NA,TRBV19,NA,CASTTQGWHSPLHF,TGTGCCAGTACCACCCAGGGGTGGCATTCACCCCTCCACTTT
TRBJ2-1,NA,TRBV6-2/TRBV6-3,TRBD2,CASSYSTSGGAWSYNEQFF,TGTGCCAGCAGTTACTCTACTAGCGGGGGGGCCTGGTCATACAATGAGCAGTTCTTC
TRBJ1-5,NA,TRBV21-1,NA,CASSLEGRSNQPQHF,TGTGCCAGCAGCCTAGAGGGGAGAAGCAATCAGCCCCAGCATTTT
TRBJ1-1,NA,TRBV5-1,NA,CASSWGGEANTEAFF,TGCGCCAGCAGTTGGGGTGGGGAGGCGAACACTGAAGCTTTCTTT
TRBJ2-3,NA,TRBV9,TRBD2,CASSVGNSGVEGTDTQYF,TGTGCCAGCAGCGTAGGTAATAGCGGGGTCGAGGGCACAGATACGCAGTATTTT
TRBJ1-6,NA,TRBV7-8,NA,CASSSDQSPLHF,TGTGCCAGCAGCTCCGATCAATCACCCCTCCACTTT
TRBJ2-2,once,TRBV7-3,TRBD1,CASSFQGDTGELFF,TGTGCCAGCAGCTTCCAGGGGGACACCGGGGAGCTGTTTTTT
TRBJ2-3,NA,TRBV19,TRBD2,CASSIDGGTLNTYTETQYF,TGTGCCAGTAGTATAGACGGGGGGACCCTCAACACTTACACAGAAACGCAGTATTTT
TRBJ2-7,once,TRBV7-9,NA,CASSFGASYEQYF,TGTGCCAGCAGCTTCGGGGCGTCCTACGAGCAGTACTTC
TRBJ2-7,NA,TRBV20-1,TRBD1,CSASRGQGAQEQYF,TGCAGTGCTAGTAGGGGACAGGGGGCGCAGGAGCAGTACTTC
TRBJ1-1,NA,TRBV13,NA,CASSLGHGTPEAFF,TGTGCCAGCAGCTTAGGCCATGGGACACCTGAAGCTTTCTTT
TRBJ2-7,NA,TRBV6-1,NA,CASSGRGQGVDYEQYF,TGTGCCAGCAGTGGGAGGGGCCAGGGGGTTGACTACGAGCAGTACTTC
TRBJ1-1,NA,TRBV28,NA,CASLSGPGLNTEAFF,TGTGCCAGCCTATCAGGGCCGGGACTGAACACTGAAGCTTTCTTT
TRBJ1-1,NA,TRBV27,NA,CASSHRMNTEAFF,TGTGCCAGCAGTCACCGGATGAACACTGAAGCTTTCTTT
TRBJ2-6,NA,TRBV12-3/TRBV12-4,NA,CASSLSGANVLTF,TGTGCCAGCAGCCTGTCTGGGGCCAACGTCCTGACTTTC
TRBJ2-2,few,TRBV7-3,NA,CASRRQAGDGELFF,TGTGCCAGCAGAAGGCAGGCTGGGGACGGGGAGCTGTTTTTT
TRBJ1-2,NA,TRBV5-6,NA,CASSFWTANYGYTF,TGTGCCAGCAGCTTTTGGACAGCTAACTATGGCTACACCTTC
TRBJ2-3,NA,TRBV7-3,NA,CASSLGGASGTDTQYF,TGTGCCAGCAGCTTAGGTGGGGCCTCGGGCACAGATACGCAGTATTTT
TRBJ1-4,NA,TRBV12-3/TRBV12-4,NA,CASSPGVEKLFF,TGTGCCAGCAGCCCGGGCGTGGAAAAACTGTTTTTT
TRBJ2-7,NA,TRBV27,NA,CASSFTSSPLEQYF,TGTGCCAGCAGTTTTACTAGTTCTCCCCTCGAGCAGTACTTC
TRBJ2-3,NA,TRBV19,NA,CASRVTVGTDTQYF,TGTGCCAGTAGGGTCACCGTTGGCACAGATACGCAGTATTTT
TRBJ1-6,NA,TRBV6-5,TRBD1,CASSWETGNSPLHF,TGTGCCAGCAGTTGGGAGACAGGGAATTCACCCCTCCACTTT
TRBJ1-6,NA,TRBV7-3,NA,CASSPQGGVSPLHF,TGTGCCAGCAGCCCGCAAGGTGGGGTCTCACCCCTCCACTTT
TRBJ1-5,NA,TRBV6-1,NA,CASSEAGARNQPQHF,TGTGCCAGCAGTGAAGCGGGGGCCCGCAATCAGCCCCAGCATTTT
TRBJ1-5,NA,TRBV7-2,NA,CASSLASAGRGQPQHF,TGTGCCAGCAGCTTAGCCTCCGCGGGAAGAGGCCAGCCCCAGCATTTT
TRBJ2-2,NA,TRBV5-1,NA,CASSLGGGDTGELFF,TGCGCCAGCAGCTTGGGAGGGGGGGACACCGGGGAGCTGTTTTTT
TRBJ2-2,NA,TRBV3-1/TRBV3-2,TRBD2,CASSLDPLLGAGGFTGELFF,TGTGCCAGCAGCCTGGACCCCTTACTTGGCGCGGGGGGTTTCACCGGGGAGCTGTTTTTT
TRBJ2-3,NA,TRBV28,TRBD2,CGIAGGPGTDTQYF,TGTGGAATAGCGGGGGGGCCTGGCACAGATACGCAGTATTTT
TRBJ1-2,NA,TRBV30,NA,CAWSRAYGYTF,TGTGCCTGGAGTCGGGCCTATGGCTACACCTTC